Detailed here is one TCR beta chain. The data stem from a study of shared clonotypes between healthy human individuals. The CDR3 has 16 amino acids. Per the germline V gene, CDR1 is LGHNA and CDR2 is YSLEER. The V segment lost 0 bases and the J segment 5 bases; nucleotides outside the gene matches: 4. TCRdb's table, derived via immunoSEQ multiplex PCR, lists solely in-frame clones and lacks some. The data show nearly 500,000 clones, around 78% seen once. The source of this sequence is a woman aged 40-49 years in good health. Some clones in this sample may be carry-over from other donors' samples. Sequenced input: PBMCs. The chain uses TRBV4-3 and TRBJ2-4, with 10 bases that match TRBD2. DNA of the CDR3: TGCGCCAGCAGCCAAGAACCTGGACTAGCGGAAAACATTCAGTACTTC. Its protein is CASSQEPGLAENIQYF.